These 32 T cell receptor beta chains were sequenced from one sample in a study of T and B cells in COVID-19 patients. Each TRB amplification used roughly 240-550 ng of genomic DNA from blood. TRB rearrangements were amplified by multiplex PCR with BIOMED2 TRB-A/B primers. MiXCR was run by TCRdb on the multiplex PCR reads, yielding one entry per CDR3 protein. The data hold 24,000 or so distinct CDR3 sequences, with approximately 29% observed a single time. The specimen was blood. These receptors all come from a human donor who had recovered from COVID-19.

Ten or more counts support this clonotype. The chain employs TRBV5-4 and TRBJ2-5; TRBD1 aligns across 9 bases. There are 16 residues in the CDR3. Per germline, CDR1 SGHNT and CDR2 YYREEE (reference sequence). V was pared by 3 bases and J by 1 base, with 7 bases of the junction left unmatched. CDR3 residues: CASSYGRDRVQETQYF. In nucleotides, the CDR3 is TGTGCCAGCAGCTACGGACGGGACAGGGTCCAAGAGACCCAGTACTTC.

Only a few counts were recorded for this clonotype. The rearrangement joins TRBV5-1 to TRBJ1-2; unclear D gene. The germline V gene has CDR1 SGHRS and CDR2 YFSETQ. Trimming removed 4 bases from V and 5 bases from J, with 6 bases in between. This CDR3 spans 11 amino acids. The CDR3: CASSPGYGYTF. Written as DNA, the CDR3 is TGCGCCAGCAGCCCGGGGTATGGCTACACCTTC.

The chain employs TRBV20-1 and TRBJ2-1; D gene ambiguous. The CDR3 extends over 13 amino acids. Germline CDR1 and CDR2: DFQATT and SNEGSKA (reference sequence). Between the trimmed V and J ends, which lost 3 bases and 4 bases, there was a span of 10 bases. The CDR3 DNA reads TGCAGTGCTAGTGGAACGGATTACAATGAGCAGTTCTTC. It specifies CSASGTDYNEQFF.

The CDR3 region has the DNA TGTGCCAGTAGTATAGACAGGGGGCATAGCAATCAGCCCCAGCATTTT. Translated: CASSIDRGHSNQPQHF. The J gene is TRBJ1-5, the V gene TRBV19; 8 positions agree with TRBD1. The length of the CDR3 is 16 residues. The V segment lost 0 bases and the J segment 0 bases; nucleotides outside the gene matches: 1. Germline CDR1 reads LNHDA; CDR2 reads SQIVND (reference sequence). Full variable domain (remainder filled in from reference TRBV19 and TRBJ1-5): DGGITQSPKYLFRKEGQNVTLSCEQNLNHDAMYWYRQDPGQGLRLIYYSQIVNDFQKGDIAEGYSVSREKKESFPLTVTSAQKNPTAFYLCASSIDRGHSNQPQHFGDGTRLSIL.

The table lists this clonotype with a few counts. V gene TRBV10-3 combines with J gene TRBJ2-7; tentative D call: TRBD1 (6 bases). CDR3 size: 14 residues. Germline lookup yields CDR1 ENHRY and CDR2 SYGVKD. V lost 6 bases, J lost 0 bases, and 12 bases lay in between. The DNA for the CDR3 is TGTGCCATCAGGGGGGACAAACGCTCCTACGAGCAGTACTTC. Translated: CAIRGDKRSYEQYF.

The gene calls are TRBV6-5 and TRBJ1-2; D is undetermined. The CDR3 sequence is 13 residues long. Germline CDR1 reads MNHEY; CDR2 reads SVGAGI. V shed 6 bases and J shed 4 bases, with 12 bases lying between them. This CDR3 reads CASSLTRGYGYTF. The DNA for the CDR3 is TGTGCCAGCAGCCTTACCCGGGGCTATGGCTACACCTTC.

This clonotype qualifies as medium-sized. The rearrangement uses TRBV5-6 and TRBJ2-1; 8 bases agree with TRBD2. V shed 7 bases and J 3 bases; nucleotides not matched to a gene: 18. The germline gives CDR1 SGHDT, CDR2 YYEEEE. The CDR3 runs to 18 residues. CDR3 in DNA: TGTGCCAGCCGAACACAGGGTCGAGGGCTAGCGGGCTACAATGAGCAGTTCTTC. Translation gives CASRTQGRGLAGYNEQFF. The full variable domain, its missing parts supplied by reference TRBV5-6 and TRBJ2-1, is DAGVTQSPTHLIKTRGQQVTLRCSPKSGHDTVSWYQQALGQGPQFIFQYYEEEERQRGNFPDRFSGHQFPNYSSELNVNALLLGDSALYLCASRTQGRGLAGYNEQFFGPGTRLTVL.

This clonotype has just one count. The chain recombines TRBV27 with TRBJ2-1, with 13 bases matching TRBD2. From germline, CDR1 is MNHEY and CDR2 SMNVEV (reference sequence). Trimming removed 3 bases from V and 11 bases from J; junction bases left unmatched: 4. This CDR3 has 14 residues. The CDR3 nucleotides read TGTGCCAGCAGTTTGGGACTAGCGGGAACTCAGCAGTTCTTC. Protein product: CASSLGLAGTQQFF.

CDR3 DNA: TGTGCCAGCAGCCCCCTAAGCGGGGGGTACAATGAGCAGTTCTTC. Translated: CASSPLSGGYNEQFF. The chain joins TRBV7-2 to TRBJ2-1, with 9 bases lining up with TRBD2. After removal of 5 bases from V and 4 bases from J, the junction contained 6 bases not matched to a gene. The CDR3 consists of 15 residues. Germline V gives CDR1 SGHTA, CDR2 FQGNSA. The full variable domain, rest sourced from reference TRBV7-2 and TRBJ2-1, is GAGVSQSPSNKVTEKGKDVELRCDPISGHTALYWYRQSLGQGLEFLIYFQGNSAPDKSGLPSDRFSAERTGGSVSTLTIQRTQQEDSAVYLCASSPLSGGYNEQFFGPGTRLTVL.

The chain combines TRBV5-6 with TRBJ1-5; D remains ambiguous. Trimming cost V 4 bases and J 4 bases, with 12 bases left between them. Germline V lookup: CDR1 SGHDT, CDR2 YYEEEE. There are 14 residues in the CDR3. Here the CDR3 reads CASSLRGRNQPQHF. CDR3 coding DNA: TGTGCCAGCAGCCTTCGTGGCAGAAATCAGCCCCAGCATTTT.

This clonotype was picked up a small number of times. The CDR3: CASSPLAGGQETQYF. The CDR3 DNA follows: TGTGCCAGCAGCCCACTAGCGGGAGGGCAAGAGACCCAGTACTTC. The gene calls are TRBV7-9 and TRBJ2-5, with 13 nucleotides matching TRBD2. V dropped 5 bases and J dropped 2; count of bases not matched to a gene: 2. The CDR3 sequence is 15 residues long. Germline V CDR1 and CDR2: SEHNR, FQNEAQ (reference sequence).

This clonotype has a handful of counts. CDR3 bases: TGTGCCAGCAGCCCTGGACAGGGTTGGGACACAGATACGCAGTATTTT. Its protein is CASSPGQGWDTDTQYF. The chain recombines TRBV6-4 with TRBJ2-3; 8 nucleotides line up with TRBD1. The V segment lost 6 bases and the J segment 2 bases; nucleotides outside the gene matches: 10. The CDR3 is 16 amino acids. Germline CDR1 is MRHNA and CDR2 is SNTAGT.

The table lists this clonotype with a few counts. The chain employs TRBV6-5 and TRBJ1-2; TRBD1 matches 9 bases. Germline CDR1 and CDR2: MNHEY and SVGAGI. With 2 bases clipped from V and 2 bases from J, the junction kept 9 bases outside the gene matches. The CDR3 length is 17 residues. The CDR3 DNA is TGTGCCAGCAGTTACGGCTCGAACAGGGGGCGAAACTATGGCTACACCTTC. Translating gives CASSYGSNRGRNYGYTF.

CDR3 sequence (DNA): TGTGCCAGTAGCCCATTGGGGGCAGCTAAAAACATTCAGTACTTC. Translating gives CASSPLGAAKNIQYF. This chain connects TRBV19 to TRBJ2-4; a weak D match, TRBD1 (6 bases). V was pared by 6 bases and J by 4 bases, with 16 bases between. The CDR3 contains 15 residues. Germline lookup yields CDR1 LNHDA and CDR2 SQIVND (reference sequence).

The CDR3 spells CASSPVGNQAHNEQFF. The CDR3 DNA reads TGTGCCAGCAGCCCAGTAGGGAACCAAGCCCACAATGAGCAGTTCTTC. The chain uses TRBV7-9 and TRBJ2-1; D gene uncertain. Germline-derived CDR1 and CDR2 are SEHNR and FQNEAQ (reference sequence). Between the trimmed V and J ends, which lost 5 bases and 5 bases, there was a span of 19 bases. The CDR3 covers 16 residues.

The CDR3, as DNA: TGCGCCAGCAGCCCGACAGGGGTCGAGCAGTACTTC. Protein: CASSPTGVEQYF. The chain employs TRBV5-1 and TRBJ2-7, with TRBD1 matching over 8 bases. The length of the CDR3 is 12 residues. V lost 4 bases to trimming and J lost 6 bases; unmatched junction nucleotides: 3. CDR1 and CDR2 from the germline V gene are SGHRS and YFSETQ.

The chain links TRBV11-2 to TRBJ2-7; the D is unclear. CDR1 and CDR2 from the germline V gene are SGHAT and FQNNGV. This CDR3 region has 14 residues. V lost 2 bases and J 2 bases, leaving 10 bases between the germline ends. The CDR3 coding sequence is TGTGCCAGCAGCTTAATGGGCAACCCCTACGAGCAGTACTTC. Residues: CASSLMGNPYEQYF.

This clonotype is termed medium-sized. The rearrangement joins TRBV29-1 to TRBJ2-5; 7 bases are shared with TRBD1. J gave up 4 bases and V 3 bases, and 11 bases lay outside the gene matches. This CDR3 comprises 15 residues. Germline lookup yields CDR1 SQVTM and CDR2 ANQGSEA. CDR3 in DNA: TGCAGCGTTGAGGCGCCAGGGGGAATGGGAGAGACCCAGTACTTC. Its protein product is CSVEAPGGMGETQYF.

This clonotype was counted ten times or more. J is TRBJ2-7 and V is TRBV19, with 10 bases matching TRBD1. The CDR3 consists of 15 residues. V shed 5 bases and J 4 bases; nucleotides not matched to a gene: 8. Germline V gene lookup returns CDR1 LNHDA and CDR2 SQIVND (reference sequence). CDR3 protein: CASSPPGTGAYEQYF. CDR3 bases: TGTGCCAGTAGTCCCCCCGGGACAGGGGCTTACGAGCAGTACTTC.

In its sample, this clonotype was seen many times. The chain carries TRBV19 and TRBJ1-2, with D possibly being TRBD1 (5 bases). Germline values: CDR1 LNHDA, CDR2 SQIVND (reference sequence). Trimming pared 4 bases from V and 8 bases from J, leaving 23 bases between. CDR3 size: 16 residues. CDR3 nucleotides: TGTGCCAGTAGTACGACACAGGAATTTCGGAACCTCGGCTACACCTTC. Translating gives CASSTTQEFRNLGYTF.

This clonotype was found many times. The chain carries TRBV6-5 and TRBJ2-2; possible D gene TRBD1, 6 bases. The CDR3 is 17 amino acids. The germline V gene encodes CDR1 MNHEY and CDR2 SVGAGI. Between the trimmed V and J ends, which lost 0 bases and 3 bases, there was a span of 14 bases. The CDR3 region has the DNA TGTGCCAGCAGTTACTCGGGGGCAGGGGCGGACACCGGGGAGCTGTTTTTT. It translates to CASSYSGAGADTGELFF.

The V gene is TRBV6-6, the J gene TRBJ1-4; the D is unclear. Trimming removed 7 bases from V and 14 bases from J, with 17 bases in between. Germline lookup yields CDR1 MNHNY and CDR2 SVGAGI (reference sequence). This CDR3 is built from 12 residues. The CDR3 DNA is TGTGCCAGCACACCTGACCCCGGCGGTCTGTTTTTT. It yields the protein CASTPDPGGLFF.

V gene TRBV12-3 or TRBV12-4 combines with J gene TRBJ2-3, with D tentatively TRBD2 (6 bases). The CDR3 has 14 residues. DNA of the CDR3: TGTGCTAGTGCTTTTGGGGGGTTCACAGATACGCAGTATTTT. It encodes CASAFGGFTDTQYF.

Only a few counts were recorded for this clonotype. This chain uses TRBV6-2 or TRBV6-3 with TRBJ2-7; perhaps D is TRBD1 or TRBD2 (5 bases each). Trimming left V 10 bases short and J 2 bases short, with 15 bases between. The CDR3 covers 13 residues. CDR1 is MNHEY, CDR2 SVGEGT, per germline. In DNA form, the CDR3 reads TGTGCCACCTCGTCCGGGACGCCCTACGAGCAGTACTTC. Its protein product is CATSSGTPYEQYF.

This clonotype was found a few times. The chain recombines TRBV27 with TRBJ2-1; 10 bases match TRBD2. Germline V gives CDR1 MNHEY, CDR2 SMNVEV (reference sequence). The junction had 5 bases not matched to a gene; V was cut back by 6 bases and J by 0 bases. This CDR3 has 16 residues. The CDR3 nucleotides read TGTGCCAGCAGCTTCCCTAGCGGGAGCTCCTACAATGAGCAGTTCTTC. This encodes CASSFPSGSSYNEQFF.

The chain recombines TRBV27 with TRBJ2-5, with a tentative D call TRBD1 (5 bases). The CDR3 consists of 16 residues. Germline V gene data show CDR1 as MNHEY and CDR2 as SMNVEV (reference sequence). Trimming removed 3 bases from V and 3 bases from J, with 17 bases in between. The CDR3 DNA is TGTGCCAGCAGTTTCGAAGGGGCGGTAGATAAAGAGACCCAGTACTTC. Its translation: CASSFEGAVDKETQYF.

Only a few counts were recorded for this clonotype. In nucleotides, the CDR3 is TGTGCCTCACAGGGATATGGCTACACCTTC. Its translation: CASQGYGYTF. The chain recombines TRBV30 with TRBJ1-2; maybe TRBD1 (6 bases). CDR3 length: 10 residues. Trimming took off 7 bases at V and 5 bases at J, with 8 bases between the two ends. Germline V gene data show CDR1 as GTSNPN and CDR2 as SVGIG (reference sequence).

The V call is TRBV6-6, the J call TRBJ1-6; no clear D gene. Per germline, CDR1 MNHNY and CDR2 SVGAGI (reference sequence). Trimming took off 5 bases at V and 9 bases at J, with 14 bases between the two ends. CDR3 length equals 14 residues. CDR3 bases: TGTGCCAGCAGTGAAGGATCAGGCGTTTCACCCCTCCACTTT. Its translation is CASSEGSGVSPLHF.

In DNA, the CDR3 is TGTGCCAGCAGTCGCCTCCCCGGGACTAGCGGGGGGGTAACCTACAATGAGCAGTTCTTC. This codes for CASSRLPGTSGGVTYNEQFF. This chain joins TRBV6-2 or TRBV6-3 and TRBJ2-1, with 16 bases matching TRBD2. The CDR3 contains 20 residues. Unmatched junction bases numbered 12, after V lost 5 bases and J lost 2 bases. Germline values: CDR1 MNHEY, CDR2 SVGEGT.

This clonotype showed up many times. The CDR3: CASSIVPGQRKETQYF. The CDR3 DNA reads TGTGCCAGTAGTATAGTCCCCGGACAGAGAAAAGAGACCCAGTACTTC. V usage is TRBV19 and J usage is TRBJ2-5, with D perhaps TRBD1 (6 bases). This CDR3 contains 16 residues. From germline, CDR1 is LNHDA and CDR2 SQIVND (reference sequence). Trimming took off 1 base at V and 3 bases at J, with 15 bases between the two ends.

This clonotype showed up just a few times. The rearrangement links TRBV5-4 to TRBJ1-5, with D uncertain. The CDR3 has 13 residues. V lost 0 bases and J lost 6, with 7 bases in between. Germline V gene data show CDR1 as SGHNT and CDR2 as YYREEE (reference sequence). CDR3 sequence (DNA): TGTGCCAGCAGCTTGGACGTTGGTCAGCCCCAGCATTTT. As protein: CASSLDVGQPQHF.

This clonotype was picked up a small number of times. This chain links TRBV19 with TRBJ2-7, with 7 bases lining up with TRBD2. The CDR3 totals 17 residues. CDR1 LNHDA and CDR2 SQIVND come from the germline V gene (reference sequence). The V and J ends lost 4 bases and 0 bases, in that order; junction bases with no gene match: 12. CDR3 bases: TGTGCCAGTAGTAGCCCCCTTTCGGGGGAGGGCTCCTACGAGCAGTACTTC. Its translation is CASSSPLSGEGSYEQYF. Based on the CDR3 plus reference TRBV19 and TRBJ2-7, the full variable domain is DGGITQSPKYLFRKEGQNVTLSCEQNLNHDAMYWYRQDPGQGLRLIYYSQIVNDFQKGDIAEGYSVSREKKESFPLTVTSAQKNPTAFYLCASSSPLSGEGSYEQYFGPGTRLTVT.